The 23 T cell receptor beta chains below were found in one sample sequenced in a study of T cells after yellow fever vaccination. In TCRdb, the 5' RACE reads were re-called with MiXCR into one record per CDR3 protein. The sample records about 500,000 distinct CDR3 sequences, about 17% being singletons. The source material was PBMCs, sampled 4 to 5 days after the first yellow fever vaccination. The receptors shown here come from a man aged 18 to 35 who received the YFV17D yellow fever vaccine.

This clonotype was seen only a few times. The rearrangement links TRBV6-5 to TRBJ1-2; a possible D gene is TRBD1 (5 bases). The CDR3 runs to 15 residues. The V gene lost 0 bases and the J gene lost 5 bases, with 13 bases spanning the gap. Germline V CDR1 and CDR2: MNHEY, SVGAGI. The CDR3 coding sequence is TGTGCCAGCAGTTACTCGAATGCGGGGGGATATGGCTACACCTTC. It is translated as CASSYSNAGGYGYTF.

In its sample, this clonotype was seen a few times. The chain uses TRBV10-1 and TRBJ2-3; 8 bases map to TRBD2. The V segment lost 5 bases and the J segment 7 bases; nucleotides outside the gene matches: 11. Per germline, CDR1 WNHNN and CDR2 SYGVQD (reference sequence). The CDR3 sequence is 15 residues long. This CDR3 reads CASSPRAGGSYTQYF. The CDR3 coding sequence is TGCGCCAGCAGTCCCCGGGCGGGGGGCTCGTATACGCAGTATTTT.

This clonotype was counted between two and nine times. The chain carries TRBV6-2 or TRBV6-3 and TRBJ2-3, with D unclear. Per germline, CDR1 MNHEY and CDR2 SVGEGT. Deletions cut 2 bases from V and 2 bases from J, with 2 bases between. The CDR3 is 12 residues long. In nucleotides, the CDR3 is TGTGCCAGCAGTTACACCACAGATACGCAGTATTTT. It encodes CASSYTTDTQYF.

This clonotype was observed a handful of times. The chain links TRBV6-1 to TRBJ1-3; D may be TRBD1 (6 bases). Trimming stripped 5 bases from V and 0 bases from J, with 11 bases between. CDR1 is MNHNS and CDR2 is SASEGT in the germline V gene. The CDR3 is 15 amino acids. The CDR3 DNA is TGTGCCAGCAGTCCCGGGGGCACCTCTGGAAACACCATATATTTT. It specifies CASSPGGTSGNTIYF.

The chain uses TRBV3-1 and TRBJ1-5; no definite D call. Trimming left V 0 bases short and J 7 bases short, with 7 bases between. The CDR3 spans 13 residues. The germline V gene has CDR1 LGHDT and CDR2 YNNKEL (reference sequence). CDR3 loop: CASSQDGEQPQHF. The CDR3 coding sequence is TGTGCCAGCAGCCAAGATGGGGAGCAGCCCCAGCATTTT.

The V gene is TRBV18, the J gene TRBJ2-7, with D hard to call. Per germline, CDR1 KGHSH and CDR2 LQKENI. V lost 5 bases to trimming and J lost 3 bases, with 8 bases between them. The CDR3 is made up of 12 amino acids. The CDR3 is CASSTDNYEQYF. DNA of the CDR3: TGTGCCAGCTCAACCGACAACTACGAGCAGTACTTC.

This clonotype came up a few times. The rearrangement uses TRBV20-1 and TRBJ2-7; D might be TRBD1 (6 bases). The CDR3 has 15 amino acids. V was clipped by 0 bases and J by 2 bases, with 14 bases between them. Germline CDR1 and CDR2: DFQATT and SNEGSKA (reference sequence). The CDR3 region is CSAREMGHGAYEQYF. The CDR3 DNA reads TGCAGTGCTAGAGAGATGGGACACGGCGCCTACGAGCAGTACTTC.

This clonotype came up a few times. CDR3 in amino acids: CASSKLAGGPDTQYF. The CDR3 bases are TGTGCCAGCAGCAAACTAGCGGGGGGGCCAGATACGCAGTATTTT. The chain carries TRBV12-3 or TRBV12-4 and TRBJ2-3, with 13 bases aligning to TRBD2. CDR3 size: 15 residues. The J segment lost 4 bases and the V segment lost 6 bases, leaving 4 bases of the junction unmatched.

This sequence joins TRBV9 and TRBJ2-3; 14 bases align to TRBD2. Trimming took 4 bases from V and 4 from J; bases not matched to a gene: 11. The CDR3 covers 18 residues. Looked up from germline, CDR1 is SGDLS and CDR2 is YYNGEE. CDR3 sequence (DNA): TGTGCCAGCAGCCCCCGAGGACTAGCGGGGGGTCCGCCAGATACGCAGTATTTT. Amino acids: CASSPRGLAGGPPDTQYF.

A note on this clonotype: A much larger clone differs by one base, so this may be a read error. The chain is built from TRBV7-2 and TRBJ1-1; D is unresolved. From germline, CDR1 is SGHTA and CDR2 FQGNSA. Between the trimmed V and J ends, which lost 5 bases and 3 bases, there was a span of 4 bases. The CDR3 runs to 11 residues. CDR3 sequence reads: CASSTYTEAFF. Here the CDR3 DNA reads TGTGCCAGCAGCACCTACACTGAAGCTTTCTTT.

This clonotype was seen a handful of times. The gene calls are TRBV29-1 and TRBJ2-3; 11 bases map to TRBD2. Germline loops: CDR1 SQVTM, CDR2 ANQGSEA. After removal of 7 bases from V and 2 bases from J, the junction contained 8 bases not matched to a gene. CDR3 size: 15 residues. CDR3: CSGGGTSGPTDTQYF. CDR3 DNA sequence: TGCAGCGGGGGCGGGACTAGCGGTCCCACAGATACGCAGTATTTT.

V is TRBV5-1 and J is TRBJ1-6; 8 bases agree with TRBD1. The CDR3 loop spans 17 amino acids. The germline V gene has CDR1 SGHRS and CDR2 YFSETQ. V shed 3 bases and J 8 bases; nucleotides not matched to a gene: 13. Here the CDR3 DNA reads TGCGCCAGCAGCTCTACCAAGGTTCAGGGGGCCTATTCACCCCTCCACTTT. Protein product: CASSSTKVQGAYSPLHF.

The chain has TRBV6-4 and TRBJ2-4; 8 nucleotides line up with TRBD1. The germline gives CDR1 MRHNA, CDR2 SNTAGT. The V and J ends lost 5 bases and 6 bases, in that order; junction bases with no gene match: 9. The CDR3 runs 15 residues. In DNA, the CDR3 is TGTGCCAGCAGTCAAGGGGTTGGACAGGGAAACATTCAGTACTTC. This sequence encodes CASSQGVGQGNIQYF.

The rearrangement links TRBV29-1 to TRBJ1-1; D gene uncertain. V was pared by 6 bases and J by 1 base, with 15 bases between. Germline assignment: CDR1 SQVTM and CDR2 ANQGSEA. The length of the CDR3 is 14 residues. CDR3 residues: CSVAQMGENTEAFF. CDR3 in DNA: TGCAGCGTAGCACAAATGGGTGAGAACACTGAAGCTTTCTTT. Filled out from reference TRBV29-1 and TRBJ1-1, the complete variable domain reads SAVISQKPSRDICQRGTSLTIQCQVDSQVTMMFWYRQQPGQSLTLIATANQGSEATYESGFVIDKFPISRPNLTFSTLTVSNMSPEDSSIYLCSVAQMGENTEAFFGQGTRLTVV.

Only a few counts were recorded for this clonotype. The chain has TRBV7-9 and TRBJ1-1; D is uncertain. V was shortened by 5 bases and J by 1 base, with 17 bases between the two germline ends. Germline V gene lookup returns CDR1 SEHNR and CDR2 FQNEAQ (reference sequence). The CDR3 loop spans 16 amino acids. The CDR3 spells CASSDARWVTNTEAFF. The CDR3 DNA reads TGTGCCAGCAGCGACGCGCGTTGGGTTACGAACACTGAAGCTTTCTTT.

Only a few counts were recorded for this clonotype. The chain is built from TRBV9 and TRBJ2-7; the D gene is possibly TRBD2 (7 bases). The germline gives CDR1 SGDLS, CDR2 YYNGEE. The V gene lost 1 base and the J gene lost 3 bases, with 11 bases spanning the gap. The CDR3 spans 14 residues. CDR3 DNA sequence: TGTGCCAGCAGCGTACCCGGGGGGCGCTACGAGCAGTACGTC. Translation: CASSVPGGRYEQYV.

This clonotype was picked up a small number of times. The rearrangement uses TRBV20-1 and TRBJ2-5; possibly TRBD2 for D (7 bases). Germline V gives CDR1 DFQATT, CDR2 SNEGSKA (reference sequence). CDR3 length: 15 amino acids. Trimming took 0 bases from V and 5 from J, leaving 16 bases between them. The CDR3 protein is CSARDMGGRGETQYF. DNA of the CDR3: TGCAGTGCTAGAGATATGGGGGGGCGAGGTGAGACCCAGTACTTC.

V gene TRBV6-1 combines with J gene TRBJ2-3; D might be TRBD1 (5 bases). The CDR3 length is 14 residues. Trimming shortened V by 7 bases and J by 2 bases, and 13 bases separated the two germline ends. CDR1 MNHNS and CDR2 SASEGT come from the germline V gene. CDR3 sequence: CASIPQEPTDTQYF. CDR3 bases: TGTGCCAGCATCCCACAGGAACCCACAGATACGCAGTATTTT.

Ten or more counts support this clonotype. The chain carries TRBV2 and TRBJ2-2; 8 bases agree with TRBD1. With V trimmed by 5 bases and J by 6 bases, 5 bases remained unmatched. The CDR3 covers 14 residues. In germline, CDR1 is SNHLY, CDR2 FYNNEI. CDR3 protein: CASSTTGVAGELFF. CDR3 bases: TGTGCCAGCAGTACGACAGGGGTCGCCGGGGAGCTGTTTTTT. Full variable domain (missing parts from reference TRBV2 and TRBJ2-2): EPEVTQTPSHQVTQMGQEVILRCVPISNHLYFYWYRQILGQKVEFLVSFYNNEISEKSEIFDDQFSVERPDGSNFTLKIRSTKLEDSAMYFCASSTTGVAGELFFGEGSRLTVL.

There are a few counts of this clonotype. The V and J genes are TRBV6-1 and TRBJ2-1; 16 nucleotides align to TRBD2. With V trimmed by 6 bases and J by 12 bases, 8 bases remained unmatched. CDR3 length: 15 amino acids. Germline V gene lookup returns CDR1 MNHNS and CDR2 SASEGT. The CDR3 DNA reads as TGTGCCAGCAGCCATGGGACTAGCGGGGGGGCGTGGCAGTTCTTC. Its protein product is CASSHGTSGGAWQFF.

The genes are TRBV7-8 and TRBJ2-3, with D hard to call. CDR1 and CDR2 from the germline V gene are SGHVS and FQNEAQ. There are 12 residues in the CDR3. V was shortened by 2 bases and J by 10 bases, with 10 bases between the two germline ends. CDR3 region: CASSLSLVAQYF. The CDR3 coding sequence is TGTGCCAGCAGCTTATCCCTAGTAGCGCAGTATTTT.

V is TRBV20-1 and J is TRBJ2-7; no clear D gene. The CDR3 length is 14 residues. V was cut by 3 bases and J by 3 bases, with 15 bases left in between. Germline V gene lookup returns CDR1 DFQATT and CDR2 SNEGSKA (reference sequence). The CDR3 sequence is CSARAPPPFYEQYF. CDR3 in DNA: TGCAGTGCTAGGGCGCCTCCTCCGTTCTACGAGCAGTACTTC.

This clonotype appeared a few times. The chain links TRBV7-8 to TRBJ2-2; 9 nucleotides align to TRBD2. Per germline, CDR1 SGHVS and CDR2 FQNEAQ. V trimming: 5 bases; J trimming: 0 bases; junction bases outside the gene matches: 7. This CDR3 is 17 amino acids long. The CDR3 loop is CASSGSGGYANTGELFF. CDR3 DNA sequence: TGTGCCAGCAGCGGTAGCGGGGGATACGCGAACACCGGGGAGCTGTTTTTT.